This TCR beta chain was observed in a study of CD8 T cells in Susac syndrome. The length of the CDR3 is 13 residues. From germline, CDR1 is SQVTM and CDR2 ANQGSEA. Trimming pared 3 bases from V and 4 bases from J, leaving 11 bases between. The RNA input was about 0.5 to 1 ug, and it was reverse transcribed with random hexamers. TCRdb called the immunoSEQ multiplex PCR reads again in MiXCR, with one record for every CDR3 protein. The table includes about 180,000 distinct CDR3 sequences, approximately 96% detected once. The sample comprised CD4+ T cells from PBMCs. This rearrangement joins TRBV29-1 to TRBJ2-3; D is possibly TRBD1 or TRBD2 (6 bases each). The TCR originated in a human donor with multiple sclerosis. The CDR3 DNA reads TGCAGCGTTGATGAACGGGGGCCAGATACGCAGTATTTT. Translated, it gives CSVDERGPDTQYF.